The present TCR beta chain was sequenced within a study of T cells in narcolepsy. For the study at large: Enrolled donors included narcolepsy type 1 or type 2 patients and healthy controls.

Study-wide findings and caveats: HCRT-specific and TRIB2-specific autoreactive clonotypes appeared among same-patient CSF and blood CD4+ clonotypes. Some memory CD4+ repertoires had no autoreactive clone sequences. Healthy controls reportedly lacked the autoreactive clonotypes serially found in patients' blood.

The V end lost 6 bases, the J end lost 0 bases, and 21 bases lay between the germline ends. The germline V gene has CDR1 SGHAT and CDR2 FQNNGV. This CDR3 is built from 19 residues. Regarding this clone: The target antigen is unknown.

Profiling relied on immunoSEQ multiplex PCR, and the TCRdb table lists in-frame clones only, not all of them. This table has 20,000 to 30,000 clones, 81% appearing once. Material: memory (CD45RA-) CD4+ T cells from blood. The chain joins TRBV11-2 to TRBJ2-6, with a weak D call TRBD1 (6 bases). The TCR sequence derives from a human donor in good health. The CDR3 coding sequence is TGTGCCAGCAGGCAGGGCAGGGGTCCGGGAAACTCTGGGGCCAACGTCCTGACTTTC. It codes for CASRQGRGPGNSGANVLTF.